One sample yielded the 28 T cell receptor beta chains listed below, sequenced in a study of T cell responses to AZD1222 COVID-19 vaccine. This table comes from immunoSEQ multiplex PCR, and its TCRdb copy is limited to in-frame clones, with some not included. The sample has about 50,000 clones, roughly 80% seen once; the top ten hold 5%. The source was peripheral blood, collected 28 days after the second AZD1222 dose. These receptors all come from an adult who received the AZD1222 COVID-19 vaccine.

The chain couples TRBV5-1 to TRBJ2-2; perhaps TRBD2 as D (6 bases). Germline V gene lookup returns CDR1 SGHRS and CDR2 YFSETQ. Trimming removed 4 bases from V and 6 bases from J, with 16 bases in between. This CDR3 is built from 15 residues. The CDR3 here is CASSAVRGSAGELFF. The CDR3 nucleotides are TGCGCCAGCAGCGCCGTACGGGGGTCGGCCGGGGAGCTGTTTTTT. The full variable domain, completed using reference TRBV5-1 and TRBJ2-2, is KAGVTQTPRYLIKTRGQQVTLSCSPISGHRSVSWYQQTPGQGLQFLFEYFSETQRNKGNFPGRFSGRQFSNSRSEMNVSTLELGDSALYLCASSAVRGSAGELFFGEGSRLTVL.

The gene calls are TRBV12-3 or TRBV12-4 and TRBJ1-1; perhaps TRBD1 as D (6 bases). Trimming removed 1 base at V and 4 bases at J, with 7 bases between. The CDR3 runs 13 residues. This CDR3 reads CASSLGGPTEAFF. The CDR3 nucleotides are TGTGCCAGCAGTTTAGGGGGGCCCACTGAAGCTTTCTTT.

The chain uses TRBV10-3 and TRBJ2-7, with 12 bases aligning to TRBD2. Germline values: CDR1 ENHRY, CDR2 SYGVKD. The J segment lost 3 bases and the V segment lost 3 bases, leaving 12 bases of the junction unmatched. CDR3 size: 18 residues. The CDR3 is CAISEQLSTSGSLYEQYF. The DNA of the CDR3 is TGTGCCATCAGTGAACAACTCTCGACTAGCGGGAGTCTCTACGAGCAGTACTTC.

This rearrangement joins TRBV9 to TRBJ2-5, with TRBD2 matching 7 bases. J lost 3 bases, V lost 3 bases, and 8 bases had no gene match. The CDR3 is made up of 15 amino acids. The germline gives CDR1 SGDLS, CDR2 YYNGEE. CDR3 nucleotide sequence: TGTGCCAGCAGCGCGCCCGGGACTATGAAAGAGACCCAGTACTTC. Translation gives CASSAPGTMKETQYF.

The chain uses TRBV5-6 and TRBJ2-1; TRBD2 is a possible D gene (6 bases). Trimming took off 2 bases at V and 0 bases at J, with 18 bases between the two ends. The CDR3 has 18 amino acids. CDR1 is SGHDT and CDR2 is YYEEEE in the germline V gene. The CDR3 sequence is CASSLGWAGPSSYNEQFF. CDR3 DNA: TGTGCCAGCAGCTTAGGGTGGGCGGGGCCTAGCTCCTACAATGAGCAGTTCTTC.

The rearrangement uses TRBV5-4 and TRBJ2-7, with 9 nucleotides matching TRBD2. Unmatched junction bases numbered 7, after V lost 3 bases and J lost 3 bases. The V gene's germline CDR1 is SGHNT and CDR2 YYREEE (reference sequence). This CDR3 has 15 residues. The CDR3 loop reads CASSYIAGADYEQYF. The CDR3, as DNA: TGTGCCAGCAGCTATATAGCGGGAGCCGACTACGAGCAGTACTTC. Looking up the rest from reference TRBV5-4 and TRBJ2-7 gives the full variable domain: ETGVTQSPTHLIKTRGQQVTLRCSSQSGHNTVSWYQQALGQGPQFIFQYYREEENGRGNFPPRFSGLQFPNYSSELNVNALELDDSALYLCASSYIAGADYEQYFGPGTRLTVT.

Here the CDR3 reads CRGRNTEAFF. The CDR3 DNA follows: TGCAGGGGGAGGAACACTGAAGCTTTCTTT. V gene TRBV20-1 combines with J gene TRBJ1-1; D is uncertain. This CDR3 spans 10 amino acids. Germline V gives CDR1 DFQATT, CDR2 SNEGSKA (reference sequence).

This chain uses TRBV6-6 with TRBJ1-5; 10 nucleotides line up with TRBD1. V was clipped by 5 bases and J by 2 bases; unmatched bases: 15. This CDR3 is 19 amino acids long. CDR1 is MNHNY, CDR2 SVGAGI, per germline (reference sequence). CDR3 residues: CASSPPGQGTSSRNQPQHF. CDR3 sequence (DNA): TGTGCCAGCAGTCCACCGGGACAGGGGACCTCGTCGCGCAATCAGCCCCAGCATTTT.

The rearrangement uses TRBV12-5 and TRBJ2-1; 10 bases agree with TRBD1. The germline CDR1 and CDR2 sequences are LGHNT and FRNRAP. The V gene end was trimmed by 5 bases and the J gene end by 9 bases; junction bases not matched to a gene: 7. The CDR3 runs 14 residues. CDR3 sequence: CASGPGQGSSEQFF. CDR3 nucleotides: TGTGCTAGTGGTCCGGGACAGGGGAGTTCTGAGCAGTTCTTC.

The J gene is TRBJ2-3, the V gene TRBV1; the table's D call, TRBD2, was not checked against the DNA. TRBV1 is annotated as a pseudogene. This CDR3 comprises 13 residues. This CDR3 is CSPGGGGTDTQYF. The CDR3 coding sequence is TGCTCCCCGGGGGGGGGCGGCACAGATACGCAGTATTTT.

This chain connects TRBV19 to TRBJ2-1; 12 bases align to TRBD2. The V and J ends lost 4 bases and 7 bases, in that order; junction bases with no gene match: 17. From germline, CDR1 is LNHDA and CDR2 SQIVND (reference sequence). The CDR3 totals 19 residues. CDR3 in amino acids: CASSNVLAGGLGLRNEQFF. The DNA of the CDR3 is TGTGCCAGTAGTAACGTCCTAGCGGGAGGGCTCGGTCTCCGGAATGAGCAGTTCTTC.

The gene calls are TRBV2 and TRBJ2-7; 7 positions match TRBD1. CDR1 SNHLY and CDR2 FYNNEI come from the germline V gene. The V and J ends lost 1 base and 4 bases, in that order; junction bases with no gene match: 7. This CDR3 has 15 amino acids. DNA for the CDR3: TGTGCCAGCAGTGAAGGTTGGGACAGCACGTACGAGCAGTACGTC. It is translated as CASSEGWDSTYEQYV.

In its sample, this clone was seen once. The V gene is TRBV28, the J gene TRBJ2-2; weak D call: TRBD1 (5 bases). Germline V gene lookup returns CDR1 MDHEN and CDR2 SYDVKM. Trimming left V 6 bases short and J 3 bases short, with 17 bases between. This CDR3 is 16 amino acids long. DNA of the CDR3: TGTGCCAGCAGCAGTTTAGGTGACAGACACACCGGGGAGCTGTTTTTT. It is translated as CASSSLGDRHTGELFF.

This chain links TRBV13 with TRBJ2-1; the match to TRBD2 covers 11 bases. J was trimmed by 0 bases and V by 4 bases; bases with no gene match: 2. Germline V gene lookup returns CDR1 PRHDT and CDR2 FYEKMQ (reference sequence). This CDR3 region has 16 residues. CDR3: CASSSTSGSSYNEQFF. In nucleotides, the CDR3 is TGTGCCAGCAGCTCTACTAGCGGGAGCTCCTACAATGAGCAGTTCTTC.

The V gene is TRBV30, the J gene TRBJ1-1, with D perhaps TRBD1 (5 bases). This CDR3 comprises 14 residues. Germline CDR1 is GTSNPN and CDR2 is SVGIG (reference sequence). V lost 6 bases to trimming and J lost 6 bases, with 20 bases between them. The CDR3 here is CACQNSGNSAEAFF. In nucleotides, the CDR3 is TGTGCCTGCCAAAACTCAGGGAATAGCGCTGAAGCTTTCTTT. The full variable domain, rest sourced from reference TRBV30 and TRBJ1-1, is SQTIHQWPATLVQPVGSPLSLECTVEGTSNPNLYWYRQAAGRGLQLLFYSVGIGQISSEVPQNLSASRPQDRQFILSSKKLLLSDSGFYLCACQNSGNSAEAFFGQGTRLTVV.

For the CDR3, the DNA is TGTGCCAGCAGCGCCTCACAGGGGGCGAAGGAAAAACTGTTTTTT. Protein: CASSASQGAKEKLFF. V is TRBV9 and J is TRBJ1-4; 9 positions match TRBD1. J gave up 8 bases and V 3 bases, and 8 bases lay outside the gene matches. This CDR3 is built from 15 residues. The germline V gene encodes CDR1 SGDLS and CDR2 YYNGEE.

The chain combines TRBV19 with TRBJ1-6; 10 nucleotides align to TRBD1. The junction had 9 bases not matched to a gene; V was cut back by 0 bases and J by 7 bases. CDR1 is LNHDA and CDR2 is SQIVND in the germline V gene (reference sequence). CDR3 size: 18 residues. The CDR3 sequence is CASSIDGPGTGENSPLHF. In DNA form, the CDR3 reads TGTGCCAGTAGTATAGACGGACCCGGGACAGGGGAAAATTCACCCCTCCACTTT.

In DNA form, the CDR3 reads TGTGCCAGCAGTGCAACTAGCGGGGGCCCCTCGGGGGAGCAGTACTTC. It codes for CASSATSGGPSGEQYF. V and J are TRBV6-1 and TRBJ2-7; the match to TRBD2 covers 11 bases. The CDR3 is made up of 16 amino acids. V gave up 4 bases and J gave up 7 bases; unmatched junction bases: 12. In germline, CDR1 is MNHNS, CDR2 SASEGT.

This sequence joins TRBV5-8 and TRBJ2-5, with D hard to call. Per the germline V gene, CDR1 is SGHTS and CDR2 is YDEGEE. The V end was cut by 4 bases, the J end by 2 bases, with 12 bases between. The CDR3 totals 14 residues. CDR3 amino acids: CASSGGYDQETQYF. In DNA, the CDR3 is TGTGCCAGCAGCGGCGGCTATGATCAAGAGACCCAGTACTTC.

The CDR3 loop is CASSDGEGANYGYTF. CDR3 in DNA: TGTGCCAGCAGTGACGGGGAGGGGGCTAACTATGGCTACACCTTC. The rearrangement links TRBV6-4 to TRBJ1-2; TRBD1 is a possible D gene (6 bases). Germline V lookup: CDR1 MRHNA, CDR2 SNTAGT. The CDR3 loop spans 15 amino acids. Deletions cut 2 bases from V and 0 bases from J, with 10 bases between.

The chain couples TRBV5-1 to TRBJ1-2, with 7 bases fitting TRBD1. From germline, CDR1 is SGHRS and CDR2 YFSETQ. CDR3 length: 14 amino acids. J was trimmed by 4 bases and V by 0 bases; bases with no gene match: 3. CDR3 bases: TGCGCCAGCAGCTTGGAGGGGACAGCCTATGGCTACACCTTC. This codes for CASSLEGTAYGYTF.

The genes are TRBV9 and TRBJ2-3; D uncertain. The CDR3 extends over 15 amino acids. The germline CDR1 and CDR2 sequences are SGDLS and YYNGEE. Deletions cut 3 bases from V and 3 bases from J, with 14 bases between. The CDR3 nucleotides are TGTGCCAGCAGCGCGTTGCGAATTGGGACAGATACGCAGTATTTT. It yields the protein CASSALRIGTDTQYF.

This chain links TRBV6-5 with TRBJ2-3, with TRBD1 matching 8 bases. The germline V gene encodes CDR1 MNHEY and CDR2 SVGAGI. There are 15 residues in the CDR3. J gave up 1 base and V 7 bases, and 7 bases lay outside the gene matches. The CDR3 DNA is TGTGCCAGCACCGTAGGACAGGGCGGCACAGATACGCAGTATTTT. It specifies CASTVGQGGTDTQYF.

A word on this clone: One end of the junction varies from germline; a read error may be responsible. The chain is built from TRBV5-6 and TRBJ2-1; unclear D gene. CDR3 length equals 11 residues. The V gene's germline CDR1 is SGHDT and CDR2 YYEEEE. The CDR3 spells CASTLDGEQFF. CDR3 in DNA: TGTGCCAGCACCTTGGACGGGGAGCAGTTCTTC.

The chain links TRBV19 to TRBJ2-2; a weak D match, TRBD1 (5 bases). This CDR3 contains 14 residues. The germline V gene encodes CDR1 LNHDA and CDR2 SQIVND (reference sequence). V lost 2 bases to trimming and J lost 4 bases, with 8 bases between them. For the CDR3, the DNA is TGTGCCAGTAGTATACAGGGAATCACCGGGGAGCTGTTTTTT. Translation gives CASSIQGITGELFF.

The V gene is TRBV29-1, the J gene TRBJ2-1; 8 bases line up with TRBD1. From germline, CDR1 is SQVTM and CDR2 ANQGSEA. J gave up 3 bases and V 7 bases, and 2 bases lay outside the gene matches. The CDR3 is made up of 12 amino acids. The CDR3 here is CSGTGGYNEQFF. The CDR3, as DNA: TGCAGCGGCACAGGGGGCTACAATGAGCAGTTCTTC.

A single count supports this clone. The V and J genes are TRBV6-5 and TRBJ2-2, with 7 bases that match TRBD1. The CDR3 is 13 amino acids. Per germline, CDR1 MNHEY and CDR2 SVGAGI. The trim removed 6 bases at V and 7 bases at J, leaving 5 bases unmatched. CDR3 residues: CASRTQGVGELFF. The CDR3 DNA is TGTGCCAGCAGAACCCAGGGGGTCGGGGAGCTGTTTTTT.

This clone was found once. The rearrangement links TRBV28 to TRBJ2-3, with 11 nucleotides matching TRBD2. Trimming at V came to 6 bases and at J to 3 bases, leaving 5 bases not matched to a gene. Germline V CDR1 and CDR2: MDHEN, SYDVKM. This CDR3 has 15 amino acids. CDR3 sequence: CASSTSGRGTDTQYF. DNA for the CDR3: TGTGCCAGCAGCACTAGCGGGAGAGGGACAGATACGCAGTATTTT.